This T cell receptor beta chain was documented in a study of Graves' ophthalmopathy and Graves' hyperthyroidism. This clonotype was recorded at least ten times. The antigen remains undetermined. The junction and the germline gene differ at one end; a read error may be behind it. RNA transcripts served as template for amplifying TCR beta CDR3 sequences. The first round was an RT-PCR with HTBI primers, and the second round was a multiplex PCR. A single record per CDR3 protein comes from TCRdb applying MiXCR to the multiplex PCR reads. The sample has around 1.1 million distinct CDR3 sequences, around a third seen once. Study-wide results and limits: The authors also found most expanded thyroid clonotypes above 0.001 frequency in blood.

The sequence derives from an adult man with Graves' hyperthyroidism. The sequencing input was peripheral blood or thyroid tissue (not recorded which).

In DNA, the CDR3 is TGCTGGCGGTCAAGCGAAAGCTACGAGCAGTACTTC. Protein sequence: CWRSSESYEQYF. The gene calls are TRBV25-1 and TRBJ2-7; D gene unclear. This CDR3 is 12 amino acids long. The germline V gene has CDR1 MGHDK and CDR2 SYGVNS.